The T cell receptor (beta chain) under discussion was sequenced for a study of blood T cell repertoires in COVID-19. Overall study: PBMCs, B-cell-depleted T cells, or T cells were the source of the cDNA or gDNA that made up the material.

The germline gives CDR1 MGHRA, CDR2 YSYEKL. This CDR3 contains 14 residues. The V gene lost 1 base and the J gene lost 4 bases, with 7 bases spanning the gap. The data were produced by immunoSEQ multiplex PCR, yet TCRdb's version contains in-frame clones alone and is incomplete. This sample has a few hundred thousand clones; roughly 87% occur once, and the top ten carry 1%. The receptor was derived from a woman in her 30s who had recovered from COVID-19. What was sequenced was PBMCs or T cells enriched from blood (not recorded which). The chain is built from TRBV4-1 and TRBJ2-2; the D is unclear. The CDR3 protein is CASSQGSVTGELFF. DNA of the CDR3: TGCGCCAGCAGCCAAGGCTCGGTCACCGGGGAGCTGTTTTTT.